One sample yielded the 18 T cell receptor beta chains listed below, sequenced in a study of blood T cell repertoires in COVID-19. Libraries were prepared by immunoSEQ multiplex PCR; TCRdb keeps only in-frame clonotypes and omits some of them. The sample yields roughly 84,000 clones, approximately 75% seen once. Material for sequencing was peripheral blood. The receptors derive from a woman in her 50s with acute or convalescent COVID-19.

The chain has TRBV6-1 and TRBJ2-7; 9 bases are shared with TRBD2. Germline V gene data show CDR1 as MNHNS and CDR2 as SASEGT. The CDR3 consists of 15 residues. V shed 3 bases and J 10 bases; nucleotides not matched to a gene: 13. CDR3 loop: CASSEQGGGVEKQYF. CDR3 nucleotide sequence: TGTGCCAGCAGTGAGCAGGGCGGGGGGGTTGAAAAACAGTACTTC.

The chain uses TRBV7-8 and TRBJ1-6; TRBD1 is a possible D gene (6 bases). The V gene's germline CDR1 is SGHVS and CDR2 FQNEAQ. With 3 bases removed from V and 6 bases from J, the gap between germline ends came to 6 bases. The CDR3 spans 13 residues. The CDR3 nucleotides are TGTGCCAGCAGCTTGGACAGTAATTCACCCCTCCACTTT. It specifies CASSLDSNSPLHF.

The gene calls are TRBV7-9 and TRBJ1-1, with D maybe TRBD1 (5 bases). The V and J ends lost 6 bases and 3 bases respectively, with 11 bases between them. The CDR3 is 13 residues long. CDR1 SEHNR and CDR2 FQNEAQ come from the germline V gene (reference sequence). CDR3 coding DNA: TGTGCCAGCAGTTTCACAGGATACACTGAAGCTTTCTTT. It translates to CASSFTGYTEAFF.

This chain uses TRBV27 with TRBJ1-2; D remains unclear. Between the trimmed V and J ends, which lost 3 bases and 4 bases, there was a span of 9 bases. CDR3 length equals 13 residues. Germline assignment: CDR1 MNHEY and CDR2 SMNVEV (reference sequence). The CDR3 DNA reads as TGTGCCAGCAGTTTTGGCAGCGGCTATGGCTACACCTTC. This codes for CASSFGSGYGYTF.

The rearrangement links TRBV24-1 to TRBJ2-1, with 8 positions matching TRBD1. The V gene end was trimmed by 6 bases and the J gene end by 8 bases; junction bases not matched to a gene: 8. The CDR3 is 14 amino acids. Germline V gives CDR1 KGHDR, CDR2 SFDVKD. CDR3 sequence reads: CATSPWDRNDEQFF. CDR3 nucleotide sequence: TGTGCCACCAGTCCCTGGGACAGGAACGATGAGCAGTTCTTC.

The chain combines TRBV7-9 with TRBJ2-5; TRBD2 matches 9 bases. Germline loops: CDR1 SEHNR, CDR2 FQNEAQ (reference sequence). After removal of 5 bases from V and 2 bases from J, the junction contained 15 bases not matched to a gene. The CDR3 has 18 amino acids. CDR3 region: CASSLPGLAFGGQETQYF. The CDR3 coding sequence is TGTGCCAGCAGCCTGCCGGGACTAGCATTTGGGGGTCAAGAGACCCAGTACTTC.

V usage is TRBV29-1 and J usage is TRBJ1-3; 9 bases are a match to TRBD1. CDR3 length: 13 amino acids. With 6 bases clipped from V and 4 bases from J, the junction kept 4 bases outside the gene matches. In germline, CDR1 is SQVTM, CDR2 ANQGSEA. The CDR3 DNA sequence: TGCAGCGTAGGGACAGGGAAAGGAAACACCATATATTTT. Protein product: CSVGTGKGNTIYF. Full variable domain (remainder filled in from reference TRBV29-1 and TRBJ1-3): SAVISQKPSRDICQRGTSLTIQCQVDSQVTMMFWYRQQPGQSLTLIATANQGSEATYESGFVIDKFPISRPNLTFSTLTVSNMSPEDSSIYLCSVGTGKGNTIYFGEGSWLTVV.

The genes are TRBV4-1 and TRBJ1-4, with 9 bases that match TRBD1. The V segment lost 0 bases and the J segment 8 bases; nucleotides outside the gene matches: 4. The CDR3 sequence is 15 residues long. CDR1 and CDR2 from the germline V gene are MGHRA and YSYEKL. The CDR3 nucleotides are TGCGCCAGCAGCCAAGAAGACACAGGGGGCGAAAAACTGTTTTTT. Translated, it gives CASSQEDTGGEKLFF.

The chain links TRBV13 to TRBJ2-3; tentatively, D is TRBD2 (7 bases). Germline V CDR1 and CDR2: PRHDT, FYEKMQ (reference sequence). Trimming cost V 0 bases and J 6 bases, with 16 bases left between them. This CDR3 contains 16 residues. The CDR3 loop reads CASSLGLAAGADTQYF. CDR3 in DNA: TGTGCCAGCAGCTTAGGCCTGGCCGCGGGGGCGGATACGCAGTATTTT. The entire variable domain, with the rest obtained from reference TRBV13 and TRBJ2-3, is as follows: AAGVIQSPRHLIKEKRETATLKCYPIPRHDTVYWYQQGPGQDPQFLISFYEKMQSDKGSIPDRFSAQQFSDYHSELNMSSLELGDSALYFCASSLGLAAGADTQYFGPGTRLTVL.

In the case of this clone: The junction departs from germline at one end; a sequencing error may be responsible. The genes are TRBV6-1 and TRBJ1-1; D remains ambiguous. The CDR3 extends over 11 amino acids. Germline V gives CDR1 MNHNS, CDR2 SASEGT. CDR3 in amino acids: CASSEMIDRHF. DNA for the CDR3: TGTGCCAGCAGTGAAATGATCGACCGACACTTT.

This chain uses TRBV3-1 (or the pseudogene TRBV3-2) with TRBJ1-4; a possible D gene is TRBD1 (6 bases). Germline assignment: CDR1 LGHDT and CDR2 YNNKEL (reference sequence). The CDR3 runs to 15 residues. V was pared by 4 bases and J by 8 bases, with 17 bases between. The CDR3 region is CASSPGGGGDEKLFF. CDR3 coding DNA: TGTGCCAGCAGCCCGGGAGGGGGAGGGGACGAAAAACTGTTTTTT.

In its sample, this clone was seen a few times. This chain links TRBV5-1 with TRBJ2-3; D ambiguous. This CDR3 contains 12 residues. V was shortened by 2 bases and J by 2 bases, with 3 bases between the two germline ends. Germline CDR1 is SGHRS and CDR2 is YFSETQ. The CDR3 here is CASSFLTDTQYF. DNA for the CDR3: TGCGCCAGCAGCTTCCTCACAGATACGCAGTATTTT.

The CDR3 reads CASSQPATGTADTQYF. The CDR3 region has the DNA TGTGCCAGCAGCCAACCAGCGACAGGGACGGCAGATACGCAGTATTTT. The V gene is TRBV4-2, the J gene TRBJ2-3; 7 nucleotides agree with TRBD1. Trimming took 2 bases from V and 4 from J; bases not matched to a gene: 9. Germline V gives CDR1 LGHNA, CDR2 YNFKEQ. The CDR3 is made up of 16 amino acids.

The chain has TRBV3-1 (or the pseudogene TRBV3-2) and TRBJ1-6, with 7 bases that match TRBD1. Germline CDR1 is LGHDT and CDR2 is YNNKEL (reference sequence). The V and J ends lost 4 bases and 6 bases, in that order; junction bases with no gene match: 3. CDR3 length equals 14 residues. This chain's CDR3 is CASSLGQANSPLHF. As DNA, the CDR3 is TGTGCCAGCAGCCTTGGACAGGCTAATTCACCCCTCCACTTT.

The chain joins TRBV27 to TRBJ2-3; a weak D match, TRBD2 (6 bases). There are 15 residues in the CDR3. The germline V gene has CDR1 MNHEY and CDR2 SMNVEV (reference sequence). With 5 bases removed from V and 4 bases from J, the gap between germline ends came to 16 bases. In nucleotides, the CDR3 is TGTGCCAGCAGTCTAACTACCTCTAGCGCAGATACGCAGTATTTT. It translates to CASSLTTSSADTQYF.

In this sample, this clone turned up a few times. The chain uses TRBV28 and TRBJ1-1; 7 bases map to TRBD1. V lost 6 bases, J lost 2 bases, and 3 bases stayed unmatched. The CDR3 is 13 amino acids. Germline V lookup: CDR1 MDHEN, CDR2 SYDVKM. This CDR3 is CASSDRVNTEAFF. CDR3 nucleotides: TGTGCCAGCAGCGACAGGGTAAACACTGAAGCTTTCTTT.

The chain carries TRBV9 and TRBJ1-4; TRBD1 matches 9 bases. J gave up 10 bases and V 4 bases, and 8 bases lay outside the gene matches. The germline V gene encodes CDR1 SGDLS and CDR2 YYNGEE. The CDR3 is 14 residues long. CDR3 sequence reads: CASSPGQGFGKLFF. The CDR3 DNA is TGTGCCAGCAGCCCGGGACAGGGATTCGGAAAACTGTTTTTT.

This chain links TRBV5-1 with TRBJ1-3; 10 bases align to TRBD1. Germline-derived CDR1 and CDR2 are SGHRS and YFSETQ. The CDR3 totals 18 residues. The V segment lost 2 bases and the J segment 0 bases; nucleotides outside the gene matches: 8. CDR3 loop: CASSLGTGALGSGNTIYF. The CDR3 DNA reads TGCGCCAGCAGCTTAGGGACAGGGGCTCTGGGCTCTGGAAACACCATATATTTT.